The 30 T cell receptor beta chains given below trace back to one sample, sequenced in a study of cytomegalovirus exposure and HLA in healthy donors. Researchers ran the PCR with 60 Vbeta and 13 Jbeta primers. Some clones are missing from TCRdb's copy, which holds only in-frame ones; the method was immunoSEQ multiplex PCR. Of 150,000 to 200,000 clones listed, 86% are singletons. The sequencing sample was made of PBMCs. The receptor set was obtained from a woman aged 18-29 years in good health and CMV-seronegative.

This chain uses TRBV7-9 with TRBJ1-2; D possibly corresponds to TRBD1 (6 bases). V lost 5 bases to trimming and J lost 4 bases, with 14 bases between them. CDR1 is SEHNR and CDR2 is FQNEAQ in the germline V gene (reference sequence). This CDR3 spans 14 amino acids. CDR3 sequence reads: CASSQGGSPYGYTF. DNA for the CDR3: TGTGCCAGCAGCCAAGGGGGATCTCCCTATGGCTACACCTTC.

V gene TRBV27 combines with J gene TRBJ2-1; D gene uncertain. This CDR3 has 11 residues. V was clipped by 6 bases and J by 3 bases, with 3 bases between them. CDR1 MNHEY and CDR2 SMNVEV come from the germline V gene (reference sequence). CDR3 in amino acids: CASSNYNEQFF. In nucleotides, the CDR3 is TGTGCCAGCAGCAACTACAATGAGCAGTTCTTC.

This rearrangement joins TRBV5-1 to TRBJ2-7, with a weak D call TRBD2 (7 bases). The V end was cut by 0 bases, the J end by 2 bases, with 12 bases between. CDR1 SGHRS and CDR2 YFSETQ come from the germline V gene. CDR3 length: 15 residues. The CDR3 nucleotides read TGCGCCAGCAGCTTGGCCGGGGGGCACCCCTACGAGCAGTACTTC. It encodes CASSLAGGHPYEQYF. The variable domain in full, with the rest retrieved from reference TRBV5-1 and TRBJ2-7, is KAGVTQTPRYLIKTRGQQVTLSCSPISGHRSVSWYQQTPGQGLQFLFEYFSETQRNKGNFPGRFSGRQFSNSRSEMNVSTLELGDSALYLCASSLAGGHPYEQYFGPGTRLTVT.

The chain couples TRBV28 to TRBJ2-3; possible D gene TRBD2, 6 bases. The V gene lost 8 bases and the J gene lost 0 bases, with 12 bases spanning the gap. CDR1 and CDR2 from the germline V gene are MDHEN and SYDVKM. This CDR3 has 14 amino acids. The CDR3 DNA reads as TGTGCCAGCGATGAGGGGACTAGCACAGATACGCAGTATTTT. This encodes CASDEGTSTDTQYF.

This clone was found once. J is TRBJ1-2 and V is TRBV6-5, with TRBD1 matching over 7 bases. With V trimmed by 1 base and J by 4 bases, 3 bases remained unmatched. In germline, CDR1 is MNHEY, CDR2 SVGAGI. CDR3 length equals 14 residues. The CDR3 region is CASSYFSGGYGYTF. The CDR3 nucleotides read TGTGCCAGCAGTTACTTTTCAGGGGGCTATGGCTACACCTTC.

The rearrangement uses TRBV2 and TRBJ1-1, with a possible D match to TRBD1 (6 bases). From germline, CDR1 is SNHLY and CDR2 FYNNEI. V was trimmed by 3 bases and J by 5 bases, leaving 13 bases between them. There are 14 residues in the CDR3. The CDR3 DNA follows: TGTGCCAGCAGTGATCTCCAGGGGCTGACTGAAGCTTTCTTT. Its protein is CASSDLQGLTEAFF.

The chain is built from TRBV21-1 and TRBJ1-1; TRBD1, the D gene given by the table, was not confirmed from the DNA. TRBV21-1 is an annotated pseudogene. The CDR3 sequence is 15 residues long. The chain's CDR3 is CASSKVQGTNTEAFF. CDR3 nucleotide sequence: TGTGCCAGCAGCAAAGTCCAGGGAACGAACACTGAAGCTTTCTTT.

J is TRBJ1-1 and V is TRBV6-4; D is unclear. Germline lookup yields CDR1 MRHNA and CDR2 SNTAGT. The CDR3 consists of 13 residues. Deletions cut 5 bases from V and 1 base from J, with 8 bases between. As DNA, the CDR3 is TGTGCCAGCAGTTTAGCCCCGAACACTGAAGCTTTCTTT. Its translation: CASSLAPNTEAFF.

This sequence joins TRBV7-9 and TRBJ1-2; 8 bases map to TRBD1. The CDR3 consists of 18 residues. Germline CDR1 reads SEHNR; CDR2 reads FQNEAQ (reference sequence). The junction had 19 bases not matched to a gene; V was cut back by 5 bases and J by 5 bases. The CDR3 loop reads CASSLLGVRQGIWYGYTF. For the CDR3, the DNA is TGTGCCAGCAGCCTTCTTGGCGTCCGACAGGGGATTTGGTATGGCTACACCTTC.

As DNA, the CDR3 is TGTGCCAGCAGCCGGGCCTACGAGCAGTACTTC. This sequence encodes CASSRAYEQYF. This chain uses TRBV5-6 with TRBJ2-7; D gene unclear. CDR3 length equals 11 residues. Germline CDR1 is SGHDT and CDR2 is YYEEEE. V was trimmed by 4 bases and J by 2 bases, leaving 4 bases between them. Full variable domain (missing parts from reference TRBV5-6 and TRBJ2-7): DAGVTQSPTHLIKTRGQQVTLRCSPKSGHDTVSWYQQALGQGPQFIFQYYEEEERQRGNFPDRFSGHQFPNYSSELNVNALLLGDSALYLCASSRAYEQYFGPGTRLTVT.

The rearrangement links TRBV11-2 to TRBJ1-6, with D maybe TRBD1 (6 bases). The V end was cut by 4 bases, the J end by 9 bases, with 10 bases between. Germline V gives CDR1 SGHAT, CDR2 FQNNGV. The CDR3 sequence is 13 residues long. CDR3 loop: CASSSTGSSPLHF. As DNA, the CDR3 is TGTGCCAGCAGCTCAACAGGGAGTTCACCCCTCCACTTT.

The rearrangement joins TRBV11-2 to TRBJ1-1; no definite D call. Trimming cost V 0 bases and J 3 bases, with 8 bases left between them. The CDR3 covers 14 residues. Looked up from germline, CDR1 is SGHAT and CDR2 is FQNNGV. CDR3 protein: CASSLEGVDTEAFF. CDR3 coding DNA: TGTGCCAGCAGCTTAGAGGGAGTGGACACTGAAGCTTTCTTT.

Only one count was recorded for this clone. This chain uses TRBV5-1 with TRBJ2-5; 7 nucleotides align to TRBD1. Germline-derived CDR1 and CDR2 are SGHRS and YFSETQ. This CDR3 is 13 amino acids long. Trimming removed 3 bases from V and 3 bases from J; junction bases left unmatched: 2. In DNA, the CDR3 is TGCGCCAGCAGCTCAGACAGGGAAGAGACCCAGTACTTC. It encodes CASSSDREETQYF.

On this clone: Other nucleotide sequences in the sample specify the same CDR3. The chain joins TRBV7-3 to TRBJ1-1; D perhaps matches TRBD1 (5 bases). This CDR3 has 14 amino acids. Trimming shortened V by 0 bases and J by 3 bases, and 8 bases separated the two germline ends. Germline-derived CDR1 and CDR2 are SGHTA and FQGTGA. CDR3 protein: CASSLTGGDTEAFF. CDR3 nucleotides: TGTGCCAGCAGCTTAACCGGGGGAGACACTGAAGCTTTCTTT.

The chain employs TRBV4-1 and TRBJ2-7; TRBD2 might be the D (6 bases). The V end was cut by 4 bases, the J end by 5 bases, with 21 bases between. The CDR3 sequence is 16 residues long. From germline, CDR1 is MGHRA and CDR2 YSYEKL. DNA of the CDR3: TGCGCCAGCAGCCTCTCACCAAATGCGGAGGGCCACGAGCAGTACTTC. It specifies CASSLSPNAEGHEQYF.

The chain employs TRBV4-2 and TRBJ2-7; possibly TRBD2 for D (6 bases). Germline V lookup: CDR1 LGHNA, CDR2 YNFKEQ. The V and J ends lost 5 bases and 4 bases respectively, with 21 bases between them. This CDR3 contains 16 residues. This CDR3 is CASSARRRVVDYEQYF. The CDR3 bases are TGTGCCAGCAGCGCCCGGAGGAGGGTAGTTGATTACGAGCAGTACTTC.

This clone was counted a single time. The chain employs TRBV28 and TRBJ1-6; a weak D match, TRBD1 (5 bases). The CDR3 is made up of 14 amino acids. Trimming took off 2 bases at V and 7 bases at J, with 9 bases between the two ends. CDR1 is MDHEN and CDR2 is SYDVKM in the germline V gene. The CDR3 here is CASSLTQGNSPLHF. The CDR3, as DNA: TGTGCCAGCAGTTTAACTCAGGGAAATTCACCCCTCCACTTT.

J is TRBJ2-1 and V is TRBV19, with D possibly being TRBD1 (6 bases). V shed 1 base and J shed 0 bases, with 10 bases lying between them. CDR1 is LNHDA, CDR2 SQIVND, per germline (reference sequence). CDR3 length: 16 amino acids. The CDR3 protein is CASSIVQDSSYNEQFF. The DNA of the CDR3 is TGTGCCAGTAGTATAGTCCAGGACAGCTCCTACAATGAGCAGTTCTTC.

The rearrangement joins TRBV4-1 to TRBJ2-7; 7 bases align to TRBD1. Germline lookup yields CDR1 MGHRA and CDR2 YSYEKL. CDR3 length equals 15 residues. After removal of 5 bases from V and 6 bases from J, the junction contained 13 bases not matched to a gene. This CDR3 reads CASSETGMSAFEQYF. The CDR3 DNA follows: TGCGCCAGCAGCGAGACAGGGATGAGCGCCTTCGAGCAGTACTTC.

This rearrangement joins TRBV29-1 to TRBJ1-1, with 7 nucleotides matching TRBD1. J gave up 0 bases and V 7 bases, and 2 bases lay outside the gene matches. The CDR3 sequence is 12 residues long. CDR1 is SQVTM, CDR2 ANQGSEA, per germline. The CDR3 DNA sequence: TGCAGCGGTGACAGGGTGAACACTGAAGCTTTCTTT. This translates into CSGDRVNTEAFF. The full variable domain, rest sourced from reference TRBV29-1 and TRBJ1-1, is SAVISQKPSRDICQRGTSLTIQCQVDSQVTMMFWYRQQPGQSLTLIATANQGSEATYESGFVIDKFPISRPNLTFSTLTVSNMSPEDSSIYLCSGDRVNTEAFFGQGTRLTVV.

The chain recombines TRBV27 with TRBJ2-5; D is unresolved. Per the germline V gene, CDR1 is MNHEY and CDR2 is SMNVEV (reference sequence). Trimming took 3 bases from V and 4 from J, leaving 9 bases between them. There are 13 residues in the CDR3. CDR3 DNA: TGTGCCAGCAGTTTTCGAGAGCGAGAGACCCAGTACTTC. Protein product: CASSFRERETQYF.

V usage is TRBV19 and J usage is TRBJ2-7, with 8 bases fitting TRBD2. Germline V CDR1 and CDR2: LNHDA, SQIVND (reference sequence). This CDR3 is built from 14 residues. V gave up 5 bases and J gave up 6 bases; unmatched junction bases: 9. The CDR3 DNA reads TGTGCCAGTAGTGCCACGGGAGGGCCTGGCGAGCAGTACTTC. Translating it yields CASSATGGPGEQYF.

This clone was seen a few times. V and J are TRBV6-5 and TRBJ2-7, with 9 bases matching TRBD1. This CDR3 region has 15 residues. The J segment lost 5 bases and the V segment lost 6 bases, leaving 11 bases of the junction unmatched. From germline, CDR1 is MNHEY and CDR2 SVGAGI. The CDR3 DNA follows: TGTGCCAGCAGCCAAATCCGGGACAGGGCCCACGAGCAGTACTTC. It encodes CASSQIRDRAHEQYF.

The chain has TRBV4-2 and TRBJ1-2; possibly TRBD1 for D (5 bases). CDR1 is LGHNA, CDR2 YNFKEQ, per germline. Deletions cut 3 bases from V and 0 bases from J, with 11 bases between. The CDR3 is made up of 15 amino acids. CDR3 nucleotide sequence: TGTGCCAGCAGCCAGGAGGGACGGACTAACTATGGCTACACCTTC. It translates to CASSQEGRTNYGYTF.

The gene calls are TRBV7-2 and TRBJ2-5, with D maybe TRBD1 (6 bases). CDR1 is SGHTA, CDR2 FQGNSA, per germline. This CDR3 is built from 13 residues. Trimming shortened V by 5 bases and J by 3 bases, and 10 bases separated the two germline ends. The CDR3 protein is CASSTNREETQYF. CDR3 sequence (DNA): TGTGCCAGCAGCACAAACAGGGAAGAGACCCAGTACTTC.

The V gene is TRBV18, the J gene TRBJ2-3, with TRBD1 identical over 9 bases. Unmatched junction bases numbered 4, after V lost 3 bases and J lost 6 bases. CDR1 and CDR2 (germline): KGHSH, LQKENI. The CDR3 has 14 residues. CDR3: CASSPGQGGDTQYF. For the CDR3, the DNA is TGTGCCAGCTCACCGGGACAGGGTGGGGATACGCAGTATTTT.

CDR3 region: CAFRLGIGNEQFF. In nucleotides, the CDR3 is TGTGCCTTCAGACTAGGGATCGGCAATGAGCAGTTCTTC. The chain combines TRBV2 with TRBJ2-1, with a possible D match to TRBD2 (6 bases). Between the trimmed V and J ends, which lost 11 bases and 6 bases, there was a span of 17 bases. CDR1 is SNHLY and CDR2 is FYNNEI in the germline V gene. The CDR3 sequence is 13 residues long.

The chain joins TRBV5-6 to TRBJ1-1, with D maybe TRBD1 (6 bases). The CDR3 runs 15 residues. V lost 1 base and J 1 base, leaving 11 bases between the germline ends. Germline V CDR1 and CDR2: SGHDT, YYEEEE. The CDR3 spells CASSLLGHPNTEAFF. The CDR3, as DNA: TGTGCCAGCAGCTTGCTGGGACACCCGAACACTGAAGCTTTCTTT.

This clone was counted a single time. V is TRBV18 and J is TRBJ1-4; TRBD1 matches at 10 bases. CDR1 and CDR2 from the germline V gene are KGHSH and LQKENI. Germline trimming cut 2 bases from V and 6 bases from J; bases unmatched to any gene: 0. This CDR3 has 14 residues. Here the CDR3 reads CASSPGQGDEKLFF. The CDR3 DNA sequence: TGTGCCAGCTCACCAGGACAGGGGGATGAAAAACTGTTTTTT.

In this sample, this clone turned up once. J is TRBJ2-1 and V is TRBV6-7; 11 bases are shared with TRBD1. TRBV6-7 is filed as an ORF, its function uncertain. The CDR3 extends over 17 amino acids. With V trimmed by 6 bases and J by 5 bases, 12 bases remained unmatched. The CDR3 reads CASRKGQGATRNNEQFF. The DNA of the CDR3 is TGTGCCAGCAGGAAAGGACAGGGGGCGACGAGGAACAATGAGCAGTTCTTC.